This record looks at one T cell receptor beta chain sequence and its context. This sample is drawn from a study of cytomegalovirus exposure and HLA in healthy donors. CDR1 MDHEN and CDR2 SYDVKM come from the germline V gene. The CDR3 has 15 residues. V dropped 8 bases and J dropped 7; count of bases not matched to a gene: 10. Amplification used 60 Vbeta primers and 13 Jbeta primers. Only in-frame clones appear in the TCRdb table, and some are missing; sequencing was by immunoSEQ multiplex PCR. The data show approximately 200,000 clones, with 70% to 90% seen just once and 2.3% held by the top ten. The sequence was obtained from a woman between 45 and 60 years old in good health and CMV-seronegative. The rearrangement joins TRBV28 to TRBJ2-3, with TRBD2 identical over 12 bases. Sequenced sample: PBMCs. CDR3 sequence reads: CASGRTSGNTNTQYF. In DNA, the CDR3 is TGTGCCAGCGGACGGACTAGCGGGAACACGAATACGCAGTATTTT.